The next 8 T cell receptor beta chains were all read from a single sample in a study of CD8 T cells in Susac syndrome (dated by TCRdb to between 2018 and 2021). The library relied on the immunoSEQ multiplex PCR assay. RNA was extracted using the RNeasy kit, and roughly 0.5 to 1 ug of the RNA was reverse transcribed with random hexamers. Starting from the raw public reads, TCRdb applied fastp trimming at Q25, assembled clones with MiXCR and retained in-frame beta chains. Entries are consolidated by CDR3 protein sequence, retaining the most common genes and DNA. The sample yields approximately 300,000 distinct CDR3 sequences; 75% to 90% were counted once. The ten top clones hold roughly 0.2% of the sample. Material: CD8+ T cells from PBMCs. All receptors come from a human donor with multiple sclerosis.

This rearrangement joins TRBV3-1 to TRBJ2-7; 8 nucleotides align to TRBD2. V lost 4 bases, J lost 6 bases, and 8 bases stayed unmatched. This CDR3 comprises 14 residues. CDR1 is LGHDT and CDR2 is YNNKEL in the germline V gene (reference sequence). The CDR3 is CASSPPGLEGEQYF. CDR3 coding DNA: TGTGCCAGCAGCCCTCCGGGACTAGAGGGCGAGCAGTACTTC.

The chain employs TRBV7-9 and TRBJ2-7; 9 positions agree with TRBD1. V lost 4 bases to trimming and J lost 0 bases; unmatched junction nucleotides: 7. The CDR3 has 16 residues. Per the germline V gene, CDR1 is SEHNR and CDR2 is FQNEAQ (reference sequence). The CDR3 DNA sequence: TGTGCCAGCAGCTCCAACCGGGACAGGGACTCCTACGAGCAGTACTTC. It yields the protein CASSSNRDRDSYEQYF.

This sequence joins TRBV24-1 and TRBJ2-3; D might be TRBD1 (5 bases). Germline CDR1 reads KGHDR; CDR2 reads SFDVKD. This CDR3 region has 16 residues. The V end lost 0 bases, the J end lost 1 base, and 10 bases lay between the germline ends. The CDR3 region has the DNA TGTGCCACCAGTGATTTGCAAGGGGAACGCACAGATACGCAGTATTTT. This gives the protein CATSDLQGERTDTQYF.

This clonotype was picked up one time. The chain uses TRBV29-1 and TRBJ2-3; 8 bases align to TRBD2. CDR1 is SQVTM and CDR2 is ANQGSEA in the germline V gene. CDR3 length equals 12 residues. The CDR3: CSYGGGTDTQYF. Here the CDR3 DNA reads TGCAGTTACGGGGGGGGCACAGATACGCAGTATTTT.

The chain uses TRBV19 and TRBJ2-7; TRBD2 agrees at 9 bases. The CDR3 sequence is 13 residues long. The ends lost 6 bases at V and 6 bases at J; junction bases unmatched: 6. Germline-derived CDR1 and CDR2 are LNHDA and SQIVND (reference sequence). The CDR3 loop reads CASSPGLAPEQYF. In nucleotides, the CDR3 is TGTGCCAGTAGCCCGGGACTAGCACCCGAGCAGTACTTC. The whole variable domain, remainder taken from reference TRBV19 and TRBJ2-7, is DGGITQSPKYLFRKEGQNVTLSCEQNLNHDAMYWYRQDPGQGLRLIYYSQIVNDFQKGDIAEGYSVSREKKESFPLTVTSAQKNPTAFYLCASSPGLAPEQYFGPGTRLTVT.

The chain recombines TRBV4-3 with TRBJ2-2; maybe TRBD2 (6 bases). This CDR3 has 15 residues. V lost 0 bases, J lost 4 bases, and 9 bases lay in between. The germline V gene encodes CDR1 LGHNA and CDR2 YSLEER. The CDR3 sequence is CASSQDATSTGELFF. CDR3 nucleotide sequence: TGCGCCAGCAGCCAAGACGCGACTAGCACCGGGGAGCTGTTTTTT.

This clonotype was seen only once. This chain links TRBV20-1 with TRBJ2-2, with 14 nucleotides matching TRBD2. Germline V gene lookup returns CDR1 DFQATT and CDR2 SNEGSKA (reference sequence). V dropped 5 bases and J dropped 7; count of bases not matched to a gene: 9. The CDR3 totals 16 residues. Here the CDR3 reads CSASMTSGGAGGELFF. The CDR3 nucleotides are TGCAGTGCTTCGATGACTAGCGGGGGGGCCGGCGGGGAGCTGTTTTTT.

The chain uses TRBV9 and TRBJ2-3; perhaps TRBD2 as D (6 bases). Germline V gene sequence: CDR1 SGDLS, CDR2 YYNGEE. V dropped 3 bases and J dropped 0 bases, with 8 bases sitting between them. This CDR3 has 14 residues. CDR3 sequence (DNA): TGTGCCAGCAGCGCGGAGGGGAGCACAGATACGCAGTATTTT. Residues: CASSAEGSTDTQYF.